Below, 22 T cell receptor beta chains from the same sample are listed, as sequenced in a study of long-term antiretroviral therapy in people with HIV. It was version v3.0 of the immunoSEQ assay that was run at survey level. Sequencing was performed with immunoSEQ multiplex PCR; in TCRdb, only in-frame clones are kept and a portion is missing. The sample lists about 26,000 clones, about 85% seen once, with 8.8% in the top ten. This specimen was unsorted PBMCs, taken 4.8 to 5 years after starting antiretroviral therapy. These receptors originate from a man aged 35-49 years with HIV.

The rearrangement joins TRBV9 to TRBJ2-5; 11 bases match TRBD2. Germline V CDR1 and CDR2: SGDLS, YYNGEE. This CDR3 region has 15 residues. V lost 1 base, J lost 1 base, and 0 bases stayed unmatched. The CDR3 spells CASSVLAGGQETQYF. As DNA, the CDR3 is TGTGCCAGCAGCGTACTAGCGGGGGGCCAAGAGACCCAGTACTTC. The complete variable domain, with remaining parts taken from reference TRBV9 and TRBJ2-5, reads DSGVTQTPKHLITATGQRVTLRCSPRSGDLSVYWYQQSLDQGLQFLIQYYNGEERAKGNILERFSAQQFPDLHSELNLSSLELGDSALYFCASSVLAGGQETQYFGPGTRLLVL.

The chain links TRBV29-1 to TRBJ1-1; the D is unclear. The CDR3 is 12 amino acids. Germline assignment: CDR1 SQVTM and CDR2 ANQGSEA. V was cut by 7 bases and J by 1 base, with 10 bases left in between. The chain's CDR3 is CSDPTRNTEAFF. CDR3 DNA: TGCAGCGACCCTACTCGGAACACTGAAGCTTTCTTT.

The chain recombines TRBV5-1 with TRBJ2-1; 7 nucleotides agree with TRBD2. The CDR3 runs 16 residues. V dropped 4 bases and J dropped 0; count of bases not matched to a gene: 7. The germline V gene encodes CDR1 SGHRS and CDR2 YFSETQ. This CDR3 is CASSQLGGVSYNEQFF. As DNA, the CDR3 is TGCGCCAGCAGCCAATTGGGGGGGGTCTCCTACAATGAGCAGTTCTTC. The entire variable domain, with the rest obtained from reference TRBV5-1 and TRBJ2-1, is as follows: KAGVTQTPRYLIKTRGQQVTLSCSPISGHRSVSWYQQTPGQGLQFLFEYFSETQRNKGNFPGRFSGRQFSNSRSEMNVSTLELGDSALYLCASSQLGGVSYNEQFFGPGTRLTVL.

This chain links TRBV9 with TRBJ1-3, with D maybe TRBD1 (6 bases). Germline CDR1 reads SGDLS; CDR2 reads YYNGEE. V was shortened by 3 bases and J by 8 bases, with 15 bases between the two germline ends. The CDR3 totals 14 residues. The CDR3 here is CASSEGGLSHTIYF. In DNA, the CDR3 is TGTGCCAGCAGCGAGGGGGGCCTATCCCACACCATATATTTT.

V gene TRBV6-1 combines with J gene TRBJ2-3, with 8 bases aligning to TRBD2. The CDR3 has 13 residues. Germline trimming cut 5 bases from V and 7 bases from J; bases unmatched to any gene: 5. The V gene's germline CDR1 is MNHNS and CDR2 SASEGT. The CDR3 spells CASSNREGYTQYF. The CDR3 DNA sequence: TGTGCCAGCAGTAATCGGGAGGGATATACGCAGTATTTT.

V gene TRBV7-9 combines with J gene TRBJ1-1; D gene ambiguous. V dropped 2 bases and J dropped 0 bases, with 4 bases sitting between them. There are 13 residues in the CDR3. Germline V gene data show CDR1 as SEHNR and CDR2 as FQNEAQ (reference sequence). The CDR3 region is CASSLPLNTEAFF. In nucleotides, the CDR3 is TGTGCCAGCAGCTTACCCTTGAACACTGAAGCTTTCTTT.

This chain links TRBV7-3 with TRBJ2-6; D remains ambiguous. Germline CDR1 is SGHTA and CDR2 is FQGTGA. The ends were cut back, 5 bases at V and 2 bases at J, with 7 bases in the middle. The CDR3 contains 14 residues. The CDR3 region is CASSQSPGANVLTF. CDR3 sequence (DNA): TGTGCCAGCAGCCAGTCCCCTGGGGCCAACGTCCTGACTTTC.

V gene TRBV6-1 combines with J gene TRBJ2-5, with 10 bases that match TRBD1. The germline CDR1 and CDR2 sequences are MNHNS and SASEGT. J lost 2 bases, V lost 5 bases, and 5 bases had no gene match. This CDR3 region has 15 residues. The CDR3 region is CASSFTGQGQETQYF. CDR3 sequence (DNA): TGTGCCAGCAGTTTTACGGGACAGGGGCAAGAGACCCAGTACTTC.

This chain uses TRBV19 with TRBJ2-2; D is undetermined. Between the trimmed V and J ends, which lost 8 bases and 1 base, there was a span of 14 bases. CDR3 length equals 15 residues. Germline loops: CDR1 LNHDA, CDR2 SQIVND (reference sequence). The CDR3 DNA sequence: TGTGCCAGTGAAGGTTACCCCGGGAACACCGGGGAGCTGTTTTTT. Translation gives CASEGYPGNTGELFF.

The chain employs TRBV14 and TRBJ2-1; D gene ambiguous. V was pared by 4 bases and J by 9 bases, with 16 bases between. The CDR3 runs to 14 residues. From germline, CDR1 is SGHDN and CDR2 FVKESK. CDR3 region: CASSRTSFFGEQFF. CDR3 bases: TGTGCCAGCAGCCGGACCTCCTTCTTTGGTGAGCAGTTCTTC.

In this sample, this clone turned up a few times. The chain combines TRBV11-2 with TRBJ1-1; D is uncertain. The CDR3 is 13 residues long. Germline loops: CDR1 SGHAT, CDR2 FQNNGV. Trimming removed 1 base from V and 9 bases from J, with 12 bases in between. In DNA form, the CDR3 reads TGTGCCAGCAGCTTAGGGGAGACGGTAAAAGCTTTCTTT. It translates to CASSLGETVKAFF.

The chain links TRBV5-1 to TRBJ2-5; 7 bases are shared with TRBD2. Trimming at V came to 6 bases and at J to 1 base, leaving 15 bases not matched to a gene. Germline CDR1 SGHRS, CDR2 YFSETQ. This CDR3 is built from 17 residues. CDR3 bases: TGCGCCAGCAAATTCTCTCTCTCTAGCGGCTTCCAAGAGACCCAGTACTTC. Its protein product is CASKFSLSSGFQETQYF.

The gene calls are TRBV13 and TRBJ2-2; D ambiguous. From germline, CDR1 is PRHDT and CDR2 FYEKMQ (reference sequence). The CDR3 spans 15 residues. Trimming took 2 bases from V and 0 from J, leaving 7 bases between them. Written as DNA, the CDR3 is TGTGCCAGCAGCTTATGGCCTGCGAACACCGGGGAGCTGTTTTTT. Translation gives CASSLWPANTGELFF.

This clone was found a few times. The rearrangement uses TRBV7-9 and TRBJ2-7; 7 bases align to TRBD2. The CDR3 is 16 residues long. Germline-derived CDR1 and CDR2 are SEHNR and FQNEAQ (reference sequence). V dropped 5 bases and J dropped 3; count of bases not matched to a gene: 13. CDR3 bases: TGTGCCAGCAGCCATGGTACTAGCGTTAGATTCTACGAGCAGTACTTC. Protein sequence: CASSHGTSVRFYEQYF. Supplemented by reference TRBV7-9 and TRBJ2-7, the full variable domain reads DTGVSQNPRHKITKRGQNVTFRCDPISEHNRLYWYRQTLGQGPEFLTYFQNEAQLEKSRLLSDRFSAERPKGSFSTLEIQRTEQGDSAMYLCASSHGTSVRFYEQYFGPGTRLTVT.

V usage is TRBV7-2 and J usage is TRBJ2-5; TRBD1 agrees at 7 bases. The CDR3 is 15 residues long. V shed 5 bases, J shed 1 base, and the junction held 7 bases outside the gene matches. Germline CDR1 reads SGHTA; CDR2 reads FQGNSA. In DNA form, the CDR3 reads TGTGCCAGCAGCATCGGGACAGAGCTCCAAGAGACCCAGTACTTC. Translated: CASSIGTELQETQYF.

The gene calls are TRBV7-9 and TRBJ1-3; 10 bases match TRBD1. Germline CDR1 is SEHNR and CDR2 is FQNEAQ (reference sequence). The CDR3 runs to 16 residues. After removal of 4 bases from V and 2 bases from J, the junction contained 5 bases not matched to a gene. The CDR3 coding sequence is TGTGCCAGCAGCTCCGGGGACAGGGGACCTGGAAACACCATATATTTT. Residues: CASSSGDRGPGNTIYF.

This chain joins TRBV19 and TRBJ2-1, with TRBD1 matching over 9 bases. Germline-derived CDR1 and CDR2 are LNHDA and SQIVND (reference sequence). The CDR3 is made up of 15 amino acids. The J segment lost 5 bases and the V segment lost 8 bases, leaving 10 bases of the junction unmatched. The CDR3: CASGARGTGNNEQFF. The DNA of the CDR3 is TGTGCCAGTGGCGCTCGAGGGACAGGGAACAATGAGCAGTTCTTC.

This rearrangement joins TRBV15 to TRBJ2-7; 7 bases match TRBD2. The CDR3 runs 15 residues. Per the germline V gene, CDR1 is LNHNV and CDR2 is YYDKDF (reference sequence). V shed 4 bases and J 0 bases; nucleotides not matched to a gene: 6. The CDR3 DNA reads TGTGCCACCAGCAAAGTGGCTAGCGGCTCCTACGAGCAGTACTTC. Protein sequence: CATSKVASGSYEQYF.

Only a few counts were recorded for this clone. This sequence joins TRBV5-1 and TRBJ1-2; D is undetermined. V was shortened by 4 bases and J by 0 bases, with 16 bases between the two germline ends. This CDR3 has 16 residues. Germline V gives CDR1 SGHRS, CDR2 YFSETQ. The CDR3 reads CASSPDGVTTNYGYTF. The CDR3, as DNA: TGCGCCAGCAGCCCGGATGGGGTCACCACTAACTATGGCTACACCTTC.

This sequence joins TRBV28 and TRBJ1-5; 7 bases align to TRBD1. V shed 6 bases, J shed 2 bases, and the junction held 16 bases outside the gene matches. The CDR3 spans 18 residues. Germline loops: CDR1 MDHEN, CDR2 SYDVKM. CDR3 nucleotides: TGTGCCAGCAGCCCCCATATAGGGCTCGGACAGGGCAATCAGCCCCAGCATTTT. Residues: CASSPHIGLGQGNQPQHF.

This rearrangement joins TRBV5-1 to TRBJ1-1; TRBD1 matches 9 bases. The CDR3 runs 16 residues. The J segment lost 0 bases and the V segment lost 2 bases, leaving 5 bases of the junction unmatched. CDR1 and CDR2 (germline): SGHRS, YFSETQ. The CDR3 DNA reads TGCGCCAGCAGCTTTGGGACAGGGTTCGTGAACACTGAAGCTTTCTTT. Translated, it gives CASSFGTGFVNTEAFF.

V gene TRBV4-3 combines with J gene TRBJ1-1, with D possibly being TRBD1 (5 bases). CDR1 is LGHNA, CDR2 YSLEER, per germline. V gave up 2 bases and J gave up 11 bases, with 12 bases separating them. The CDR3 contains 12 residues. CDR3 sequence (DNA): TGCGCCAGCAGCCAATCCGGACAACAGGCTTTCTTT. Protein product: CASSQSGQQAFF.